This T cell receptor beta chain was recovered during a study of T cell responses to AZD1222 COVID-19 vaccine. CDR1 is LNHDA, CDR2 SQIVND, per germline (reference sequence). With V trimmed by 4 bases and J by 1 base, 6 bases remained unmatched. The CDR3 is 15 amino acids. Method: immunoSEQ multiplex PCR; TCRdb's copy keeps in-frame clones and lacks some. The data hold tens of thousands of clones, with roughly nine tenths observed a single time. The source is an adult in good health. The rearrangement joins TRBV19 to TRBJ2-7, with 8 nucleotides matching TRBD2. Sequencing used peripheral blood, obtained on day 0 of AZD1222 vaccination. The CDR3 loop is CASSKEAGESYEQYF. CDR3 DNA: TGTGCCAGTAGTAAGGAAGCGGGGGAGTCCTACGAGCAGTACTTC. Supplemented by reference TRBV19 and TRBJ2-7, the full variable domain reads DGGITQSPKYLFRKEGQNVTLSCEQNLNHDAMYWYRQDPGQGLRLIYYSQIVNDFQKGDIAEGYSVSREKKESFPLTVTSAQKNPTAFYLCASSKEAGESYEQYFGPGTRLTVT.